This T cell receptor beta chain was obtained from a study of radiation and T cells in renal cell carcinoma (dated by TCRdb to 2020 to 2022). In terms of the full investigation: A total of around 50 samples underwent TCR beta sequencing, made up of roughly 26 tumors and roughly 27 peripheral blood samples. A total of 4,016,671 unique CDR3 nucleotide sequences, encoding 2.7 million or so unique CDR3 amino acid sequences, were found across all 50 or so samples.

CDR3 length: 14 amino acids, cysteine to phenylalanine. Solely the CDR3 DNA is kept, with 42 bases framed from the first base. For CDR1 and CDR2, the germline V gene (reference sequence) lists GTSNPN and SVGIG. Trimming costs V 3 bases and J 3 bases, and their ends lie 11 bases apart. Overall study outcomes, separate from this receptor: Irradiated tumors showed higher TCR clonality than controls, with the top 100 clonotypes averaging around 54% of the repertoire versus around 45% in nephrectomy-only tumors. Effects of radiation dose or scheduling on the TCR repertoire could not be addressed with the single-armed trial design. A greater number of dominant CDR3 motifs was detected in irradiated tumors than in control tumors, and a larger share of the repertoire was occupied by these motifs in irradiated tumors than in control tumors. Because only small tumor regions of approximately 1 g were available, intratumoral heterogeneity was not captured.

Following the manufacturer's recommendations, the immunoSEQ kit was used to generate TCR beta libraries from genomic DNA. To prepare the libraries, a first multiplex PCR with proprietary primers was run, followed by a second PCR that added unique barcodes, and a bead cleanup was done after each round. A kit-provided positive control reaction and a negative control reaction were included in every sample batch. The final libraries underwent checking on an Agilent 4200 TapeStation D1000 ScreenTape, volumetric pooling, and quantification by qPCR. An Illumina NextSeq500 fitted with a MidOutput 150-cycle cartridge performed the sequencing, running 156 Read1 cycles and 15 Index1 cycles with the kit's custom primers. The pooled library was loaded at around 0.93 pM with about 20% PhiX control spiked in. Concerning the study's data processing: Vendor-processed data were analyzed in R, and a clonotype was defined as all T cells sharing the same CDR3 nucleotide sequence. In the clone abundance analyses, frequencies in each sample were normalized to that sample's 10,000 most abundant clones. Before analysis, public T cell clones were removed, and these numbered fewer than five per sample on average. Dominant motif analysis used ImmunoMap with the PAM10 matrix, gap penalty 30 and homology threshold 0.3; motifs with cumulative frequency at least 0.01 counted as dominant. TCRdb took this table from immuneACCESS and kept in-frame rearrangements with V and J called. Such tables lack part of the clones; where checked against another copy, unresolved V genes explain under half of the gap, and the rest is unexplained. That table supplies the V and J calls and clone size; D and trimming were determined from the DNA. The sample table lists 13,000 or so clones, approximately 50% of them with a count of one. 10% to 15% of the sample lies in the top ten.

The sample's time point label, in plain terms: tumor resected at nephrectomy. Read against the paper, the sample's treatment or condition label means: treatment-naive control, cytoreductive nephrectomy. Control tumors came from treatment-naive renal cell carcinoma patients who underwent cytoreductive nephrectomy without prior radiation. All patients had renal cell carcinoma with clear cell pathology. The control tumors used for TCR sequencing were from several females and 11 to 12 males, were resected between the early 2010s and the mid-2010s, and had a median patient age of roughly 58 years (range about 40 to 85). Tumors were mechanically dissociated, digested with collagenase/hyaluronidase at 37 °C, processed in gentleMACS C tubes, and stored in liquid nitrogen. Genomic DNA for TCR sequencing was prepared using the QIAamp DNA Blood Mini Kit (Qiagen). Only samples passing all quality control checks were included in the analyses.

Turning to this clone: The antigen it binds to is not known. No much larger clone exists at a distance of one base, and base qualities are not known.

This TCR was sampled from a man in his fifties with renal cell carcinoma. The starting material was tumor tissue, obtained from a patient whose treatment was nephrectomy without radiotherapy. The sequence is built from TRBV30 and TRBJ1-4, with the D gene too uncertain to name. The CDR3 region reads CAWRLGGANEKLFF. The nucleotide sequence is given as TGTGCCTGGAGGTTGGGAGGAGCTAATGAAAAACTGTTTTTT.